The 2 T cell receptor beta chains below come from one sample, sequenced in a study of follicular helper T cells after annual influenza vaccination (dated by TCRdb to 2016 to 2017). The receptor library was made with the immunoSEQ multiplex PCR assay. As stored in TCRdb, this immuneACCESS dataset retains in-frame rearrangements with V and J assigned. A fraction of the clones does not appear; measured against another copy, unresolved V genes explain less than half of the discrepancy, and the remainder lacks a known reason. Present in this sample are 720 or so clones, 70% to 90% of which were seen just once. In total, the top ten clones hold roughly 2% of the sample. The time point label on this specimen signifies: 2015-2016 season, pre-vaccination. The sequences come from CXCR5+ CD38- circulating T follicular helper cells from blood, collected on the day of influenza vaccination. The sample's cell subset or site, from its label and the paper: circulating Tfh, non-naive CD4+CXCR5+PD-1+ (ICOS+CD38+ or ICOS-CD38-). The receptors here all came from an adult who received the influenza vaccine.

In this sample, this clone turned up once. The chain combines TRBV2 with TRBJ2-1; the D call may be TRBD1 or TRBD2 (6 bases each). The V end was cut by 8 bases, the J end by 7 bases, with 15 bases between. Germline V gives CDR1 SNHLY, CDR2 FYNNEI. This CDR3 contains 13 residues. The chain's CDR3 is CASRVGGWNEQFF. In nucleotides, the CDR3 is TGTGCCAGCCGGGTAGGGGGGTGGAATGAGCAGTTCTTC. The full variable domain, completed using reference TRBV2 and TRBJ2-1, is EPEVTQTPSHQVTQMGQEVILRCVPISNHLYFYWYRQILGQKVEFLVSFYNNEISEKSEIFDDQFSVERPDGSNFTLKIRSTKLEDSAMYFCASRVGGWNEQFFGPGTRLTVL.

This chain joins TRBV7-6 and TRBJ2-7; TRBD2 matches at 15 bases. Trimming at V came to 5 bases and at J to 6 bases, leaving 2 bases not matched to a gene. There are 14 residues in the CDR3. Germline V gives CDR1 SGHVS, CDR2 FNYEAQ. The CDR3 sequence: CASSQGLAGGEQYF. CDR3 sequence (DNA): TGTGCCAGCAGCCAGGGACTAGCGGGAGGCGAGCAGTACTTC.